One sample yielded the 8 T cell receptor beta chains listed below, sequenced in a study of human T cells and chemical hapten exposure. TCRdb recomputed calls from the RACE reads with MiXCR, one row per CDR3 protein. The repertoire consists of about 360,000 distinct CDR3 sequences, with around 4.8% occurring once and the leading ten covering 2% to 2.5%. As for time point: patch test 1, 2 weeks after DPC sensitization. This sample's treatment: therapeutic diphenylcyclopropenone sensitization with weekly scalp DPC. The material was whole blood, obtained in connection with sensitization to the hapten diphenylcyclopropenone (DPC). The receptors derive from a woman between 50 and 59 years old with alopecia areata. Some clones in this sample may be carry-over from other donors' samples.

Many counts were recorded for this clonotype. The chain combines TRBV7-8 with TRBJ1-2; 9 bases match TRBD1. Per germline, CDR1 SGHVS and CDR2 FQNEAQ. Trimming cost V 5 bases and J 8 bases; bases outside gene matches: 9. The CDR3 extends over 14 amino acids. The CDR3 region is CASSIRGQGGGYTF. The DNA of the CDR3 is TGTGCCAGCAGCATCCGGGGACAGGGTGGAGGCTACACCTTC.

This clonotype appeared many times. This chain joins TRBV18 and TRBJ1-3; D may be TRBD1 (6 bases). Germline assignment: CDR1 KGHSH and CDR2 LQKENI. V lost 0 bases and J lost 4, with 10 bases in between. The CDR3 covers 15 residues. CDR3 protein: CASSPPGAYGNTIYF. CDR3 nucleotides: TGTGCCAGCTCACCACCGGGGGCTTACGGAAACACCATATATTTT.

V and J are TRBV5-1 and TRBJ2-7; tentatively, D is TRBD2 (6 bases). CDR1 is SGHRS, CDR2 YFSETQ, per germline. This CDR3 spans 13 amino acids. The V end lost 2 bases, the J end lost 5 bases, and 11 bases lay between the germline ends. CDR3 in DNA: TGCGCCAGCAGCTTCACAGGAGGGGACGAGCAGTACTTC. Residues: CASSFTGGDEQYF.

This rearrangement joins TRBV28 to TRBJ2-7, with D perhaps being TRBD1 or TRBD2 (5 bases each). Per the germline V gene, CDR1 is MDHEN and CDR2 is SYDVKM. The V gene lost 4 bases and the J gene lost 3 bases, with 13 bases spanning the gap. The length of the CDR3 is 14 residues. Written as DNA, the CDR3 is TGTGCCAGCAGTTCATCAGGGACGGACTACGAGCAGTACTTC. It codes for CASSSSGTDYEQYF.

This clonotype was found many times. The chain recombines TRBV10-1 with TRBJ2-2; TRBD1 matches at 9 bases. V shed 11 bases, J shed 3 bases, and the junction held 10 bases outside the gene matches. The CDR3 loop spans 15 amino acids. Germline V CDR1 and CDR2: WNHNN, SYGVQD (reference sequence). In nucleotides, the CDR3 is TGCGCCCCACCCCGGACAGGGGAGGACACCGGGGAGCTGTTTTTT. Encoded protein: CAPPRTGEDTGELFF.

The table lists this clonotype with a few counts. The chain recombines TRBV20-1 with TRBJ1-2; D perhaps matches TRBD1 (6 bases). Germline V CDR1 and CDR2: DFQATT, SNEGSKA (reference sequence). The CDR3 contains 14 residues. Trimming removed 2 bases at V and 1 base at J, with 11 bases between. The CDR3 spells CSARQGNLNYGYTF. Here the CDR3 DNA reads TGCAGTGCTAGACAGGGGAATCTTAACTATGGCTACACCTTC.

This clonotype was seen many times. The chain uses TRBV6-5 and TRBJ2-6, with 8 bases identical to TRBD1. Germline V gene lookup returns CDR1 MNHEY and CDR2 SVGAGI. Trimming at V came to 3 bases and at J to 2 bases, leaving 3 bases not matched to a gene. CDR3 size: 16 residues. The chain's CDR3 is CASSYLDRAGANVLTF. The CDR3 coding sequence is TGTGCCAGCAGTTATTTGGACAGGGCTGGGGCCAACGTCCTGACTTTC.

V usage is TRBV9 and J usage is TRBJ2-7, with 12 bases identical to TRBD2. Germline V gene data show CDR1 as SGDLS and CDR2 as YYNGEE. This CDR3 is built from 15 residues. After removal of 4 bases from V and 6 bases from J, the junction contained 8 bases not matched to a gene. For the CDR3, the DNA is TGTGCCAGCAGCCCTAGCGGGAGGGCCCCCAGCGAGCAGTACTTC. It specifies CASSPSGRAPSEQYF. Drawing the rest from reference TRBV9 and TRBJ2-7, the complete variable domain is DSGVTQTPKHLITATGQRVTLRCSPRSGDLSVYWYQQSLDQGLQFLIQYYNGEERAKGNILERFSAQQFPDLHSELNLSSLELGDSALYFCASSPSGRAPSEQYFGPGTRLTVT.